These T cell receptor beta chains were read from a single sample in a study of T cell responses to AZD1222 COVID-19 vaccine. Some clones are missing from TCRdb's copy, which holds only in-frame ones; the method was immunoSEQ multiplex PCR. The repertoire holds about 150,000 clones, 85% to 95% seen once, with approximately 1.6% in the top ten. The material sequenced was peripheral blood, taken 28 days after the second AZD1222 dose. The receptors originated from an adult who received the AZD1222 COVID-19 vaccine. CDR3s include the opening cysteine and the closing phenylalanine or tryptophan. A D gene is named only where the DNA matches it firmly.

TRBV11-2,TRBJ1-1,NA,CASSLRPGLRGTEAFF,TGTGCCAGCAGCTTACGCCCGGGACTGAGGGGGACTGAAGCTTTCTTT
TRBV7-2,TRBJ1-2,NA,CASSQQKLLYGYTF,TGTGCCAGCAGCCAGCAGAAGTTGCTATATGGCTACACCTTC
TRBV27,TRBJ1-1,TRBD1,CASSSRGRYTEAFF,TGTGCCAGCAGTTCGAGGGGGCGGTACACTGAAGCTTTCTTT
TRBV9,TRBJ2-7,TRBD1,CASSVDRGSYEQYF,TGTGCCAGCAGCGTAGACAGGGGATCGTACGAGCAGTACTTC
TRBV15,TRBJ1-6,NA,CATSRHDPTSSYNSPLHF,TGCGCCACCAGCAGACACGACCCTACGAGCTCCTATAATTCACCCCTCCACTTT
TRBV6-6,TRBJ1-4,NA,CASSYLAATTNEKLFF,TGTGCCAGCAGTTACTTGGCGGCTACAACTAATGAAAAACTGTTTTTT
TRBV10-2,TRBJ2-7,TRBD2,CASTPGLAHEQYF,TGCGCCAGCACCCCGGGACTAGCCCACGAGCAGTACTTC
TRBV27,TRBJ1-1,NA,CASSLLGNTEAFF,TGTGCCAGCAGTTTACTTGGGAACACTGAAGCTTTCTTT
TRBV12-3/TRBV12-4,TRBJ1-2,NA,CASTRAGGYTF,TGTGCCAGCACCCGGGCGGGCGGCTACACCTTC
TRBV5-1,TRBJ2-1,TRBD2,CASSGGLAGIFDEQFF,TGCGCCAGCAGCGGTGGACTAGCGGGCATTTTCGATGAGCAGTTCTTC
TRBV10-3,TRBJ2-1,NA,CAISDSYNEQFF,TGTGCCATCAGCGACAGCTACAATGAGCAGTTCTTC
TRBV11-2,TRBJ1-2,TRBD1,CASSLDVQGAPGYTF,TGTGCCAGCAGCTTAGATGTTCAGGGGGCGCCTGGCTACACCTTC